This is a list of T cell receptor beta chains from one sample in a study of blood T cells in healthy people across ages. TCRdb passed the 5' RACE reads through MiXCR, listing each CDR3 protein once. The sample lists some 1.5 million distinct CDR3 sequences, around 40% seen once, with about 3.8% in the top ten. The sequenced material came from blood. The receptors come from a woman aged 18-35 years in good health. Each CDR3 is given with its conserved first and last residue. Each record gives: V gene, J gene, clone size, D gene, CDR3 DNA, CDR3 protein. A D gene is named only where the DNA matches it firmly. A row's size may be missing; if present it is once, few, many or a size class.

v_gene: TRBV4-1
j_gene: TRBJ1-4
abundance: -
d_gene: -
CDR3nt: TGCGCCAGCAGCCAGCCTGGGACCCAGGGCGAAAAACTGTTTTTT
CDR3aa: CASSQPGTQGEKLFF

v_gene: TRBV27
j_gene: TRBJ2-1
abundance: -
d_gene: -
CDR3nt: TGTGCCAGCAGTCCGCGCCCGTACGATGAGCAGTTCTTC
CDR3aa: CASSPRPYDEQFF

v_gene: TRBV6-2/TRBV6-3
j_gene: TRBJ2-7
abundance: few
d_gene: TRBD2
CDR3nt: TGTGCCAGCAGTTACGACTCACTAGCGGAACTATACGAGCAGTACTTC
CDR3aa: CASSYDSLAELYEQYF

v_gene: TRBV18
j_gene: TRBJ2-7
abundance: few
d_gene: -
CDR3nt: TGTGCCAGCTCCTCCCGTGGGGGTTCCAACGAGCAGTACTTC
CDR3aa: CASSSRGGSNEQYF

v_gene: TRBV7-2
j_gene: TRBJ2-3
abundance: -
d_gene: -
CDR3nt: TGTGCCAGCAGCCCTTGTGGGAACACAGATACGCAGTATTTT
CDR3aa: CASSPCGNTDTQYF

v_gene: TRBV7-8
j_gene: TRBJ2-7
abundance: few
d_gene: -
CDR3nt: TGTGCCAGCAGCTTCGGACTTATCTACGAGCAGTACTTC
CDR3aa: CASSFGLIYEQYF

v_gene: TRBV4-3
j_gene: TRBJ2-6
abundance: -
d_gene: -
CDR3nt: TGCGCCAGCAGCCAAGTCTTACAGGGCTCTGGGGCCAACGTCCTGACTTTC
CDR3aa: CASSQVLQGSGANVLTF

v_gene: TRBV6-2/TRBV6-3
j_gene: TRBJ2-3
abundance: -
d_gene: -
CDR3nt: TGTGCCAGCAGTGACCCCCATAATGGGGGCGATACGCAGTATTTT
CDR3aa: CASSDPHNGGDTQYF

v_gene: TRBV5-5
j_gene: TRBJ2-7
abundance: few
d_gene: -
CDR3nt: TGTGCCAGCAGCTTCCAGAAGGGTGCGTACGAGCAGTACTTC
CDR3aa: CASSFQKGAYEQYF

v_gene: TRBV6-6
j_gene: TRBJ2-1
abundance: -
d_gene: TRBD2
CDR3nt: TGTGCCAGCAGAGTAGCGGGAACGATTCACAATGAGCAGTTCTTC
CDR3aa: CASRVAGTIHNEQFF